The source of this TCR beta chain is a study of blood T cells in healthy people across ages. Sample-barcoded 5' priming and a J-beta primer mix drove a second PCR of 7 to 11 cycles. TCRdb redid the calling of the 5' RACE reads with MiXCR, one entry per CDR3 protein. Of 1.5 million to 2 million distinct CDR3 sequences listed, about 39% are singletons. Trimming shortened V by 3 bases and J by 7 bases, and 13 bases separated the two germline ends. The germline V gene has CDR1 SGHTA and CDR2 FQGNSA. This CDR3 has 15 amino acids. The donors, all healthy, were Caucasians living in Russia, aged about 6 to 95. In this sample, this clonotype turned up many times. Its antigen is not identified. Study-level results: With age, beta diversity per million T cells declined roughly linearly, significantly by 30 to 40. Diversity figures derived from one million T cells were judged to underestimate the true value.

The V call is TRBV7-2, the J call TRBJ1-6; no firm D call. This receptor was identified in a human donor in good health. Sequencing was carried out using blood. CDR3 amino acids: CASSFRRAVNSPLHF. DNA of the CDR3: TGTGCCAGCAGCTTCAGAAGGGCCGTGAATTCACCCCTCCACTTT.